The present T cell receptor beta chain was sequenced within a study of blood T cell repertoires in COVID-19 (dated by TCRdb to about 2020). Describing the broader study: Samples from collaborators originated in the United States, Italy and Spain and spanned both the acute and convalescent phases of COVID-19. The prospective study material was composed of cDNA or gDNA derived from T cells, B-cell-depleted T cells, or PBMCs. The dataset comprised deeply sampled blood TCRbeta repertoires from subjects exposed to, actively infected with, or recovered from COVID-19. The repertoires were released in a freely available public database intended as a resource for research on the immune response to SARS-CoV-2. Samples were obtained from the ongoing ImmuneRACE study (first 160 participants) and from some 1,200 subjects provided by 6 global collaborators. Nearly every sample came with metadata listing a de-identified subject ID, COVID-19 status, age in years and sex. Where HLA class I and class II types were available, the types were taken from metadata supplied by the sample provider, not from assay-based typing. Results the study describes overall, beyond this receptor: The amount of clinical and demographic metadata varied by source and participant and was provided uncurated.

TCRbeta CDR3 regions were amplified from genomic DNA using the immunoSEQ Assay, a bias-controlled multiplex PCR. The original methods were these. Nucleated cell counts per sample were estimated from amplification of reference gene primers within the assay. To quantify the absolute abundance of each unique TCRbeta CDR3 rearrangement, sequence reads were collapsed and filtered. For each sample, productive Simpson clonality was calculated as the square root of Simpson's diversity index across productive rearrangements. TCRdb mirrors the immuneACCESS table, restricted to in-frame sequences. Some clones are absent from its copies; in checked studies, under half trace to an unresolved V gene, and the reason for the others is unknown. V, J and clone size are taken as reported in that table, and D and trimming were inferred from the DNA itself. The sample table holds 70,000 to 90,000 clones, of which around 90% were seen once. The top ten clonotypes cover roughly 45% of the sample.

The collaborating institutions used their own protocols to collect whole blood in K2EDTA tubes. For TCRbeta analysis, collaborator samples were shipped as frozen whole blood, as isolated PBMCs, or as DNA extracted from either sample type. The germline V gene yields SGHVS for CDR1 and FQNEAQ for CDR2. Reading from cysteine to phenylalanine, the CDR3 counts 16 amino acids. Only the CDR3 portion is preserved as DNA: 48 bases, with reading frame beginning at the first base. Trimming takes 4 bases from V and 3 bases from J, and the germline ends sit 18 bases apart. Regarding this clone: This clone's antigen is unknown. Per-base quality was not reported, and no clone a single base away is much larger than it.

The rearrangement joined TRBV7-8 to TRBJ2-5, with TRBD1 perhaps the D gene, on 7 matching bases. The sequenced material came from peripheral blood. This TCR came from a human donor in a cohort sampled during active COVID-19. For the CDR3, the sequence is CASSSTTGRREETQYF. The nucleotides are TGTGCCAGCAGCTCGACGACAGGGAGGAGGGAAGAGACCCAGTACTTC. With the rest looked up from the reference TRBV7-8 and TRBJ2-5 genes rather than sequenced, the full variable domain is GAGVSQSPRYKVAKRGQDVALRCDPISGHVSLFWYQQALGQGPEFLTYFQNEAQLDKSGLPSDRFFAERPEGSVSTLKIQRTQQEDSAVYLCASSSTTGRREETQYFGPGTRLLVL.